The present entry profiles one T cell receptor beta chain with its context. Its antigen specificity is not known. No base quality values were provided; no much bigger clone lies one nucleotide off. V is pruned by 0 bases and J by 0 bases, leaving 15 bases of the junction without a gene match. Measured from the cysteine to the phenylalanine, the CDR3 is 19 residues long. The sequence is cut down to CDR3 DNA, 57 bases in frame from base 1. The germline V gene (reference sequence) supplies CDR1 SGHKS and CDR2 YYEKEE. This sample stems from a study of blood T cell repertoires in COVID-19 (dated by TCRdb to about 2020). In the study overall: Samples covering the acute and convalescent phases of COVID-19 were provided by collaborators in the United States, Italy and Spain. The material from the prospective study consisted of cDNA or gDNA derived from T cells, B-cell-depleted T cells, or PBMCs. Deeply sampled blood TCRbeta repertoires from subjects exposed to, actively infected with, or recovered from COVID-19 were included in the dataset. The repertoires were made available in a free public database intended to serve as a resource for research on the immune response to SARS-CoV-2. Samples were obtained from the ongoing ImmuneRACE study (first 160 participants) and from over 1,000 subjects provided by 6 global collaborators. The sample metadata nearly always contained a de-identified subject ID, COVID-19 status, age in years and sex. Where HLA class I and class II types were available, the types were taken from metadata supplied by the sample provider, not from assay-based typing. The study at large found these results: Clinical and demographic metadata were provided uncurated, with the amount varying by source and participant.

The collaborating institutions used their own protocols to collect whole blood in K2EDTA tubes. For TCRbeta analysis, collaborators shipped samples in one of three forms: frozen whole blood, isolated PBMCs, or DNA extracted from either of those sample types. The immunoSEQ Assay, a bias-controlled multiplex PCR, was used to amplify TCRbeta CDR3 regions from genomic DNA. The source study handled its data this way. Within the assay, amplification of reference gene primers was used to estimate how many nucleated cells each sample contained. Sequence reads were collapsed and filtered to measure the absolute abundance of every unique TCRbeta CDR3 rearrangement. For each sample, productive Simpson clonality was calculated as the square root of Simpson's diversity index over productive rearrangements. This immuneACCESS table, as held by TCRdb, lists in-frame sequences with V and J called but not all clones. Of the missing ones, under half trace to an unresolved V gene in checked studies; the others have no known cause. The V and J calls and clone size are taken from that table; D and trimming were inferred from the DNA. This sample lists some 80,000 clones; 70% to 90% were detected once. About 21% of the sample lies in the top ten.

The chain uses TRBV5-5 and TRBJ2-7, and 7 junction bases match TRBD2. Sequences were obtained from peripheral blood. The origin of this receptor is a human donor in a cohort sampled during active COVID-19. CDR3 sequence: CASSLGGIGLAESSYEQYF. The nucleotide sequence reads as follows: TGTGCCAGCAGCTTGGGGGGGATAGGGCTAGCGGAAAGCTCCTACGAGCAGTACTTC.